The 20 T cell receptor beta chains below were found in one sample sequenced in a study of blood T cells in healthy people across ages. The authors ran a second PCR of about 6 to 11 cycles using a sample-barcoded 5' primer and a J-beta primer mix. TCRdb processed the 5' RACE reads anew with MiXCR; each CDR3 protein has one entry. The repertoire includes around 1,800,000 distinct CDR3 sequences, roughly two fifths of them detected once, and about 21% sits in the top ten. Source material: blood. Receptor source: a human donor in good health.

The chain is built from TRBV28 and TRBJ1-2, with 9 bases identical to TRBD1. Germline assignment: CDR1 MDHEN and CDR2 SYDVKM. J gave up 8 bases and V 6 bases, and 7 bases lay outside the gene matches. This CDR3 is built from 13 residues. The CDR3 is CASSSQGAWGYTF. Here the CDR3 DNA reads TGTGCCAGCAGCTCACAGGGGGCGTGGGGCTACACCTTC.

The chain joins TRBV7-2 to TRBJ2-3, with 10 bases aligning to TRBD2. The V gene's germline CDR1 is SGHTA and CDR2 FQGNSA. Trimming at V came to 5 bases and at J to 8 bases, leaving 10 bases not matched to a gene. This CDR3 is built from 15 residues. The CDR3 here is CASSASGGLGATQYF. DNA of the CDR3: TGTGCCAGCAGCGCTAGCGGGGGCCTCGGAGCTACGCAGTATTTT.

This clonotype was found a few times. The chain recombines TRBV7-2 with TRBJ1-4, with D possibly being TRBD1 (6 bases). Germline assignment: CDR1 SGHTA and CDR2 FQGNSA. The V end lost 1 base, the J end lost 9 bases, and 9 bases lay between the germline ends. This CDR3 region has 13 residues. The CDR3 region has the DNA TGTGCCAGCAGCTTAGTACAGGGCCAAAAACTGTTTTTT. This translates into CASSLVQGQKLFF.

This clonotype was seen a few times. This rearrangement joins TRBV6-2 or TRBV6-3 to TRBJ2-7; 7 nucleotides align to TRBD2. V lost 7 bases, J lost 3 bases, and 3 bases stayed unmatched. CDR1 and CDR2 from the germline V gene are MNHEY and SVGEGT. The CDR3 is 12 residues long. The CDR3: CASTQRDYEQYF. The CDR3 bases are TGTGCCAGCACCCAGCGGGACTACGAGCAGTACTTC.

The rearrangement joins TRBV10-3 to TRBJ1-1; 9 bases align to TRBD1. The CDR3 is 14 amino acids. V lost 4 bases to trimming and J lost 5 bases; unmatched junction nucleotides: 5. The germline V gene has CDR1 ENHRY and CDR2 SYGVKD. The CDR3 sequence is CAISGTGVGTEAFF. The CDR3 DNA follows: TGTGCCATCAGTGGGACAGGGGTAGGAACTGAAGCTTTCTTT.

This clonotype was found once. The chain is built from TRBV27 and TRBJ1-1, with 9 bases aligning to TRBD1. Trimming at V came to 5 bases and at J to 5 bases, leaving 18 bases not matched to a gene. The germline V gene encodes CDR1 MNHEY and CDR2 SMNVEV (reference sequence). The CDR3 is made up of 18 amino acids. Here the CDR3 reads CASSPLQGARVGGTEAFF. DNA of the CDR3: TGTGCCAGCAGTCCCTTACAGGGGGCACGGGTCGGCGGTACTGAAGCTTTCTTT.

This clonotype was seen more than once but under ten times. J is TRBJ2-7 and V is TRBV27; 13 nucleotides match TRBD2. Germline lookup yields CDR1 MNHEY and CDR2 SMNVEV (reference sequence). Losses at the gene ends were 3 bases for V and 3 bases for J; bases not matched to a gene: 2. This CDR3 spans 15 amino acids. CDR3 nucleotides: TGTGCCAGCAGTTTCGGACTAGCGGGGGTCTACGAGCAGTACTTC. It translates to CASSFGLAGVYEQYF.

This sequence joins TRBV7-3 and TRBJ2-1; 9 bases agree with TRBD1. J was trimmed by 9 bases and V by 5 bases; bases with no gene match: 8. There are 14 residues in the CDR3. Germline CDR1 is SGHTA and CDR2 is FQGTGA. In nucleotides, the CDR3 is TGTGCCAGCAGCCAAGGACAGGGGCAGGTTGAGCAGTTCTTC. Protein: CASSQGQGQVEQFF.

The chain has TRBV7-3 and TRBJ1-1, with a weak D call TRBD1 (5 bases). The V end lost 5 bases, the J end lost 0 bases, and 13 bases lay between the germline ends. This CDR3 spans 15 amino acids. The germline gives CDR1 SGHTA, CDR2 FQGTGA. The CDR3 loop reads CASSPLGGMNTEAFF. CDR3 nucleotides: TGTGCCAGCAGCCCGCTGGGGGGGATGAACACTGAAGCTTTCTTT.

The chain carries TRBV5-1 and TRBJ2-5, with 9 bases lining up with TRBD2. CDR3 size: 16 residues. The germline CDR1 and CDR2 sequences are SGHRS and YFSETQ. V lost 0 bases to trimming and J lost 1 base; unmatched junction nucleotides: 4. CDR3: CASSLGTTSGQETQYF. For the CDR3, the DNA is TGCGCCAGCAGCTTGGGGACGACTAGCGGCCAAGAGACCCAGTACTTC.

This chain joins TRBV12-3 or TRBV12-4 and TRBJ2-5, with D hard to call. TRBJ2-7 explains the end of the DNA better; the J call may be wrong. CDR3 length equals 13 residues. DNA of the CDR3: TGTGCCAGCAGCCCTTCCCGAGCCCACGAGCAGTACTTC. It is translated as CASSPSRAHEQYF.

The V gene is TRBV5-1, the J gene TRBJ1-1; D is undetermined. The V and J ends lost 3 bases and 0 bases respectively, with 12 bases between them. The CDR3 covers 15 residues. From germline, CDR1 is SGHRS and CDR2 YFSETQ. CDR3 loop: CASSSETPMNTEAFF. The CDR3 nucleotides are TGCGCCAGCAGCTCGGAGACCCCCATGAACACTGAAGCTTTCTTT.

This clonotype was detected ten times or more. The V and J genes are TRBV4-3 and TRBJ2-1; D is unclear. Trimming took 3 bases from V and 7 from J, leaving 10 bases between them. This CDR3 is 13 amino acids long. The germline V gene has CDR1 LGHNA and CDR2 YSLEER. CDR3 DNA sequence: TGCGCCAGCAGCCAGTCTAGGAGAAATGAGCAGTTCTTC. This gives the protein CASSQSRRNEQFF.

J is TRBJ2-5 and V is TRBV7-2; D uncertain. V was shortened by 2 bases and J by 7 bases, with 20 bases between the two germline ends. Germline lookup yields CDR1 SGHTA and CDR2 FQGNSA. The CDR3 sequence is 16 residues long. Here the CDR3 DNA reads TGTGCCAGCAGCTTAAGTCGCCGGACCGTAAATACGACCCAGTACTTC. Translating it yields CASSLSRRTVNTTQYF.

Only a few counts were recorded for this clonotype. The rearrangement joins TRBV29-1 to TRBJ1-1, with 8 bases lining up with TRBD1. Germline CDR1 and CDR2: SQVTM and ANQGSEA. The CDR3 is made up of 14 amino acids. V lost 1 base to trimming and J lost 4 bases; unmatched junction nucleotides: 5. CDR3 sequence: CSVEVTGVGTEAFF. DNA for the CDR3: TGCAGCGTTGAAGTGACAGGGGTAGGCACTGAAGCTTTCTTT.

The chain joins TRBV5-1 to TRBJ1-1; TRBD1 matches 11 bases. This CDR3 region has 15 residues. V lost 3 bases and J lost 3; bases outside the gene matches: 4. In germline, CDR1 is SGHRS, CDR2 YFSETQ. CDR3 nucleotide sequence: TGCGCCAGCAGCTGGACAGGGGGCGCATACACTGAAGCTTTCTTT. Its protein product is CASSWTGGAYTEAFF.

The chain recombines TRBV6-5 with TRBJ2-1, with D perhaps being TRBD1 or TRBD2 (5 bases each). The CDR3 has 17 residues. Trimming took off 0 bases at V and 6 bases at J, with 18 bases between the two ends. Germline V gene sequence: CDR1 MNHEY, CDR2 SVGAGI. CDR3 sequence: CASSYSYRRDGFNEQFF. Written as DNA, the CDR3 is TGTGCCAGCAGTTACTCTTACCGTAGGGACGGTTTCAATGAGCAGTTCTTC.

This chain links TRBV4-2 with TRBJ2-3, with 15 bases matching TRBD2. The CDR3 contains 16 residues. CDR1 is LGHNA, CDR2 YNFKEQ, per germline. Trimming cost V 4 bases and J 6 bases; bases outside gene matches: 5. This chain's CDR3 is CASSPGLAGGLDTQYF. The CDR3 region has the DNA TGTGCCAGCAGCCCAGGACTAGCGGGGGGGCTGGATACGCAGTATTTT.

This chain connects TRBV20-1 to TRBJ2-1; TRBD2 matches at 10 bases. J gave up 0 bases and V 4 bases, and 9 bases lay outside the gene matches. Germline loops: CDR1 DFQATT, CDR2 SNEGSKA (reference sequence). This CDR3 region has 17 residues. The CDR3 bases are TGCAGTGCTATTGAACTAGCGGGATCTAGCTCCTACAATGAGCAGTTCTTC. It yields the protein CSAIELAGSSSYNEQFF.

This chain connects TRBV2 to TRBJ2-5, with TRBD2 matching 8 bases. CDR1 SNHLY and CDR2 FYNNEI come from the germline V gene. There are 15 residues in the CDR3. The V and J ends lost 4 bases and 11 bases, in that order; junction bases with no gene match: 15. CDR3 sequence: CASSGRTSLYNEQYF. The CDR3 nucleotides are TGTGCCAGCAGTGGGAGGACTAGCCTTTACAATGAGCAGTACTTC.